Listed here are 26 T cell receptor beta chains from one sample, sequenced in a study of breast tumors, draining lymph nodes, adjacent tissues. Samples came from axillary lymph nodes draining the breast cancer. MiXCR, run by TCRdb on the multiplex PCR reads, gives a single entry per CDR3 protein. Among approximately 230,000 distinct CDR3 sequences listed, about 34% were seen once. Sequenced material: axillary lymph node tissue. These receptors were collected from a female donor with breast cancer. Some clones in this sample may be carry-over from other donors' samples.

This clonotype was counted many times. The gene calls are TRBV10-3 and TRBJ2-7; 7 nucleotides agree with TRBD1. CDR3 size: 14 residues. Germline lookup yields CDR1 ENHRY and CDR2 SYGVKD. V shed 0 bases and J 1 base; nucleotides not matched to a gene: 0. The chain's CDR3 is CAISESTGSYEQYF. The CDR3 DNA is TGTGCCATCAGTGAGTCGACAGGGTCCTACGAGCAGTACTTC.

Turning to this clonotype: Possible read error: a much larger clone is one base away. This CDR3 fails to terminate in the conserved phenylalanine or tryptophan, so it likely reflects a read error. V is TRBV7-2 and J is TRBJ2-7; 8 nucleotides line up with TRBD1. The CDR3 runs 14 residues. In germline, CDR1 is SGHTA, CDR2 FQGNSA. V was pared by 7 bases and J by 6 bases, with 11 bases of the junction left unmatched. The CDR3 nucleotides are TGTGCCAGCAACCTAATCAGGGGGCACAGCGAGCAGTACCTC. Protein sequence: CASNLIRGHSEQYL.

Concerning this clonotype: A read error is possible here, since a much larger clone lies one base away. The chain links TRBV19 to TRBJ1-5; D not certain. In germline, CDR1 is LNHDA, CDR2 SQIVND (reference sequence). CDR3 length: 16 amino acids. Trimming removed 3 bases at V and 7 bases at J, with 19 bases between. Here the CDR3 DNA reads TGTGCCAGTAGTATTAAGTCGGGGATAGTTAAACAGCCCCAGCATTTT. Translated: CASSIKSGIVKQPQHF.

The rearrangement joins TRBV2 to TRBJ2-1; D may be TRBD1 (5 bases). The CDR3 has 15 amino acids. Germline-derived CDR1 and CDR2 are SNHLY and FYNNEI. The ends were cut back, 11 bases at V and 7 bases at J, with 24 bases in the middle. The CDR3 bases are TGTGCCGTCCATAAGGGGTCTAGTTGGATTAATGAGCAGTTCTTC. Translating it yields CAVHKGSSWINEQFF.

This clonotype was seen repeatedly, ten times or more. This chain uses TRBV20-1 with TRBJ1-5; 7 bases align to TRBD1. V lost 1 base, J lost 2 bases, and 5 bases stayed unmatched. Germline values: CDR1 DFQATT, CDR2 SNEGSKA (reference sequence). The CDR3 has 15 residues. The CDR3, as DNA: TGCAGTGCTAGAGTTCAGGGGGGAGGCAATCAGCCCCAGCATTTT. The encoded protein is CSARVQGGGNQPQHF.

A word on this clonotype: A much larger clone differs by one base, so this may be a read error. The CDR3 DNA follows: TGTGCCAGCTCACCAGGTCCAATGGCCTCCTACGAGCCGTACTTC. This encodes CASSPGPMASYEPYF. This rearrangement joins TRBV9 to TRBJ2-7; D is ambiguous. The length of the CDR3 is 15 residues. Germline loops: CDR1 SGDLS, CDR2 YYNGEE.

This clonotype was seen at least ten times. In nucleotides, the CDR3 is TGTGCCAGCAGCCCTCGACTCCAACCGACGGACCACTATGGCTACACCTTC. Its translation is CASSPRLQPTDHYGYTF. The rearrangement uses TRBV11-2 and TRBJ1-2, with D hard to call. CDR1 is SGHAT and CDR2 is FQNNGV in the germline V gene. Trimming took off 5 bases at V and 3 bases at J, with 22 bases between the two ends. The CDR3 is 17 amino acids.

With regard to this clonotype: A read error is possible here, since a much larger clone lies one base away. The gene calls are TRBV7-2 and TRBJ2-1; 13 bases agree with TRBD2. The CDR3 spans 17 residues. Germline V gene data show CDR1 as SGHTA and CDR2 as FQGNSA. In DNA form, the CDR3 reads TGTGCCAGCAGCCCTACTAGCGGGAGGGCCTCCTGCAATGAGCAGTTCTTC. Translation: CASSPTSGRASCNEQFF.

This clonotype was observed at least ten times. This chain joins TRBV7-3 and TRBJ2-3, with TRBD2 identical over 10 bases. The trim removed 6 bases at V and 0 bases at J, leaving 3 bases unmatched. The length of the CDR3 is 15 residues. Germline assignment: CDR1 SGHTA and CDR2 FQGTGA. Here the CDR3 DNA reads TGTGCCAGCAGTCAGACTAGCGGGAGCACAGATACGCAGTATTTT. Protein: CASSQTSGSTDTQYF.

This clonotype was counted a few times. V is TRBV20-1 and J is TRBJ2-1, with 7 bases that match TRBD2. The ends lost 0 bases at V and 0 bases at J; junction bases unmatched: 14. CDR1 is DFQATT, CDR2 SNEGSKA, per germline (reference sequence). The CDR3 runs 19 residues. The CDR3 region is CSARDTGASGKSSYNEQFF. CDR3 nucleotide sequence: TGCAGTGCTAGAGATACTGGGGCTAGCGGAAAAAGCTCCTACAATGAGCAGTTCTTC.

This clonotype was picked up many times. This chain joins TRBV7-2 and TRBJ1-2; D uncertain. This CDR3 is built from 14 residues. Trimming stripped 0 bases from V and 0 bases from J, with 5 bases between. Germline values: CDR1 SGHTA, CDR2 FQGNSA. The CDR3 here is CASSLAVANYGYTF. CDR3 nucleotides: TGTGCCAGCAGCTTAGCAGTAGCTAACTATGGCTACACCTTC. The variable domain in full, completed from reference TRBV7-2 and TRBJ1-2, reads GAGVSQSPSNKVTEKGKDVELRCDPISGHTALYWYRQSLGQGLEFLIYFQGNSAPDKSGLPSDRFSAERTGGSVSTLTIQRTQQEDSAVYLCASSLAVANYGYTFGSGTRLTVV.

This clonotype was seen once. The junction departs from germline at one end; a sequencing error may be responsible. This chain joins TRBV20-1 and TRBJ2-7, with a tentative D call TRBD2 (6 bases). The CDR3 runs 15 residues. Germline V gene data show CDR1 as DFQATT and CDR2 as SNEGSKA (reference sequence). The CDR3 here is CSARDRRDPSYEQYF. DNA of the CDR3: TGCAGTGCCAGAGATAGGAGGGACCCTTCCTACGAGCAGTACTTC.

This clonotype was counted ten times or more. The V and J genes are TRBV7-8 and TRBJ2-1, with TRBD1 as a possible D gene (5 bases). Trimming took 5 bases from V and 6 from J, leaving 20 bases between them. Germline-derived CDR1 and CDR2 are SGHVS and FQNEAQ. The CDR3 sequence is 16 residues long. CDR3 sequence (DNA): TGTGCCAGCAGCAGCAGATCAGGGCTTTTCCCCAATGAGCAGTTCTTC. Protein: CASSSRSGLFPNEQFF.

This clonotype was found many times. The chain uses TRBV4-2 and TRBJ1-5, with D possibly matching TRBD1 (6 bases). CDR1 LGHNA and CDR2 YNFKEQ come from the germline V gene. Trimming pared 0 bases from V and 9 bases from J, leaving 9 bases between. CDR3 length: 13 amino acids. The CDR3 sequence: CASSQDRGRPQHF. The CDR3 bases are TGTGCCAGCAGCCAAGACAGGGGAAGGCCCCAGCATTTT.

The rearrangement joins TRBV9 to TRBJ1-4; D gene unclear. The CDR3 contains 14 residues. Germline V gives CDR1 SGDLS, CDR2 YYNGEE. Trimming removed 0 bases at V and 5 bases at J, with 8 bases between. CDR3 nucleotides: TGTGCCAGCAGCGTAGGGGTGGGAAATGAAAAACTGTTTTTT. Amino acids: CASSVGVGNEKLFF.

This clonotype was observed at least ten times. The chain carries TRBV7-9 and TRBJ2-7, with D possibly matching TRBD1 (6 bases). There are 14 residues in the CDR3. Germline V CDR1 and CDR2: SEHNR, FQNEAQ (reference sequence). The germline V and J ends were trimmed by 5 bases and 0 bases, with 11 bases remaining between them. The chain's CDR3 is CASSRTADSYEQYF. In nucleotides, the CDR3 is TGTGCCAGCAGCCGGACAGCCGACTCCTACGAGCAGTACTTC.

The gene calls are TRBV24-1 and TRBJ2-5; D possibly corresponds to TRBD2 (5 bases). From germline, CDR1 is KGHDR and CDR2 SFDVKD. This CDR3 region has 13 residues. V lost 7 bases and J lost 4, with 12 bases in between. CDR3 residues: CATRAGRGETQYF. CDR3 sequence (DNA): TGTGCCACCAGGGCTGGACGGGGAGAGACCCAGTACTTC.

Many counts were recorded for this clonotype. The chain has TRBV7-2 and TRBJ2-5; D is possibly TRBD2 (6 bases). Trimming took 2 bases from V and 4 from J, leaving 17 bases between them. The germline V gene has CDR1 SGHTA and CDR2 FQGNSA. The CDR3 contains 16 residues. CDR3 sequence (DNA): TGTGCCAGCAGCTTATTCCCTCGCGGAGCGGGAGAGACCCAGTACTTC. Translated, it gives CASSLFPRGAGETQYF. Filled out from reference TRBV7-2 and TRBJ2-5, the complete variable domain reads GAGVSQSPSNKVTEKGKDVELRCDPISGHTALYWYRQSLGQGLEFLIYFQGNSAPDKSGLPSDRFSAERTGGSVSTLTIQRTQQEDSAVYLCASSLFPRGAGETQYFGPGTRLLVL.

This clonotype has ten or more counts. Here the CDR3 reads CASSGPGLARNEQFF. The CDR3 DNA is TGTGCCAGCAGCGGGCCGGGACTAGCACGCAATGAGCAGTTCTTC. This chain connects TRBV9 to TRBJ2-1; 9 positions match TRBD2. The CDR3 extends over 15 amino acids. Trimming cost V 3 bases and J 6 bases; bases outside gene matches: 7. Germline V lookup: CDR1 SGDLS, CDR2 YYNGEE.

Only one count was recorded for this clonotype. This chain connects TRBV2 to TRBJ1-2, with 9 nucleotides matching TRBD1. CDR3 length: 16 amino acids. Unmatched junction bases numbered 12, after V lost 6 bases and J lost 4 bases. Looked up from germline, CDR1 is SNHLY and CDR2 is FYNNEI. The chain's CDR3 is CASRLPGQGGIYGYTF. CDR3 sequence (DNA): TGTGCCAGCAGACTCCCGGGACAGGGAGGGATCTATGGCTACACCTTC.

This clonotype was detected a few times. V gene TRBV6-1 combines with J gene TRBJ2-1; D gene unclear. The CDR3 is made up of 15 amino acids. V lost 6 bases and J lost 4, with 16 bases in between. The germline gives CDR1 MNHNS, CDR2 SASEGT. CDR3 sequence: CASRGTTLTYNEQFF. The CDR3, as DNA: TGTGCCAGCAGGGGTACGACCCTAACATACAATGAGCAGTTCTTC.

About this clonotype: One end of the junction varies from germline; a read error may be responsible. J is TRBJ2-7 and V is TRBV18; TRBD1 agrees at 7 bases. This CDR3 is 13 amino acids long. Germline V gene lookup returns CDR1 KGHSH and CDR2 LQKENI. The CDR3 sequence: CASPPQGAYEQYF. In DNA, the CDR3 is TGTGCCAGCCCACCCCAGGGGGCCTACGAGCAGTACTTC.

This clonotype has a count of ten or more. CDR3 sequence: CASSPPVSSTDTQYF. The CDR3 nucleotides read TGTGCCAGCTCACCCCCCGTCAGTAGCACAGATACGCAGTATTTT. The chain carries TRBV18 and TRBJ2-3, with D unresolved. The CDR3 has 15 residues. CDR1 KGHSH and CDR2 LQKENI come from the germline V gene. V shed 3 bases and J shed 0 bases, with 10 bases lying between them.

This clonotype was detected many times. This chain uses TRBV24-1 with TRBJ1-1; D call uncertain. Germline CDR1 and CDR2: KGHDR and SFDVKD. V was trimmed by 3 bases and J by 3 bases, leaving 4 bases between them. This CDR3 contains 12 residues. The chain's CDR3 is CATSDVDTEAFF. Here the CDR3 DNA reads TGTGCCACCAGTGATGTGGACACTGAAGCTTTCTTT.

A few counts support this clonotype. The genes are TRBV7-2 and TRBJ2-7; D call uncertain. Germline V CDR1 and CDR2: SGHTA, FQGNSA. The V gene lost 1 base and the J gene lost 9 bases, with 10 bases spanning the gap. CDR3 length: 12 amino acids. The CDR3 here is CASSLVSSGQYF. The CDR3, as DNA: TGTGCCAGCAGCTTAGTATCAAGTGGGCAGTACTTC.

This clonotype occurred a few times. The chain is built from TRBV5-1 and TRBJ1-1, with D possibly matching TRBD1 (6 bases). V was shortened by 4 bases and J by 5 bases, with 9 bases between the two germline ends. The CDR3 has 12 residues. Germline V gene data show CDR1 as SGHRS and CDR2 as YFSETQ. CDR3 bases: TGCGCCAGCAGCCGAGGACAGACTGAAGCTTTCTTT. Translating gives CASSRGQTEAFF.